These T cell receptor beta chains were read from a single sample in a study of shared clonotypes between healthy human individuals. Some clones are missing from TCRdb's copy, which holds only in-frame ones; the method was immunoSEQ multiplex PCR. The sample gives approximately 2,000,000 clones, 90% to 95% of which show up once; over 1.5% is in the top ten. Material for sequencing was naive CD8+ T cells from PBMCs. The receptors originated from a man in his late teens or twenties in good health. Some clones in this sample may be carry-over from other donors' samples. CDR3s include the opening cysteine and the closing phenylalanine or tryptophan. Each record gives: D gene, J gene, CDR3 length, clone size, V gene, CDR3 DNA, CDR3 protein. The D gene is left open where the match is weak. Not every row has a clone size; where given, it reads once, few, many or a size class.

d_gene: TRBD2; j_gene: TRBJ2-1; len: 17; abundance: NA; v_gene: TRBV9; CDR3nt: TGTGCCAGCAGCGCTCAACTAGCGCCAAGCTCCTACAATGAGCAGTTCTTC; CDR3aa: CASSAQLAPSSYNEQFF
d_gene: NA; j_gene: TRBJ1-2; len: 17; abundance: NA; v_gene: TRBV13; CDR3nt: TGTGCCAGCAGCTCCGTATCGCGGGGGGCGCCTAACTATGGCTACACCTTC; CDR3aa: CASSSVSRGAPNYGYTF
d_gene: TRBD1; j_gene: TRBJ1-2; len: 14; abundance: NA; v_gene: TRBV27; CDR3nt: TGTGCCAGCACCCGGACAGGGGGGAACTATGGCTACACCTTC; CDR3aa: CASTRTGGNYGYTF
d_gene: NA; j_gene: TRBJ1-1; len: 14; abundance: NA; v_gene: TRBV5-6; CDR3nt: TGTGCCAGCAGCTTGGCCGGGGAAGCCCCTGAAGCTTTCTTT; CDR3aa: CASSLAGEAPEAFF
d_gene: NA; j_gene: TRBJ2-7; len: 16; abundance: NA; v_gene: TRBV30; CDR3nt: TGTGCCTGGAGTGTAGCCCCCCGGACAGCACCCTACGAGCAGTACTTC; CDR3aa: CAWSVAPRTAPYEQYF
d_gene: NA; j_gene: TRBJ2-7; len: 15; abundance: NA; v_gene: TRBV10-2; CDR3nt: TGCGCCAGCAGTGCCTGGGCAGGGGAAACATACGAGCAGTACTTC; CDR3aa: CASSAWAGETYEQYF
d_gene: TRBD1; j_gene: TRBJ2-7; len: 14; abundance: NA; v_gene: TRBV28; CDR3nt: TGTGCCAGCAGTTTAATCCAGACAGGGCACGAGCAGTACTTC; CDR3aa: CASSLIQTGHEQYF
d_gene: NA; j_gene: TRBJ2-3; len: 13; abundance: NA; v_gene: TRBV6-5; CDR3nt: TGTGCCAGCCGCCTTCAGGGCACAGATACGCAGTATTTT; CDR3aa: CASRLQGTDTQYF
d_gene: TRBD1; j_gene: TRBJ1-5; len: 14; abundance: once; v_gene: TRBV6-1; CDR3nt: TGTGCCAGCAGTGGGACAGGGGTAGGTCAGCCCCAGCATTTT; CDR3aa: CASSGTGVGQPQHF
d_gene: NA; j_gene: TRBJ1-2; len: 16; abundance: NA; v_gene: TRBV28; CDR3nt: TGTGCCAGCAGTCCCGCCCGCACCGGGGGCCCCTATGGCTACACCTTC; CDR3aa: CASSPARTGGPYGYTF
d_gene: NA; j_gene: TRBJ1-2; len: 14; abundance: NA; v_gene: TRBV19; CDR3nt: TGTGCCAGTAGTATAGGTCAGGGGAACTATGGCTACACCTTC; CDR3aa: CASSIGQGNYGYTF
d_gene: TRBD1; j_gene: TRBJ2-2; len: 15; abundance: NA; v_gene: TRBV6-5; CDR3nt: TGTGCCAGCAGTCGGACAGGAGGGAACACCGGGGAGCTGTTTTTT; CDR3aa: CASSRTGGNTGELFF
d_gene: TRBD2; j_gene: TRBJ2-5; len: 19; abundance: NA; v_gene: TRBV7-2; CDR3nt: TGTGCCAGCAGCTACCCCCGAGGACTAGCGGGAGGGCCTCGAGAGACCCAGTACTTC; CDR3aa: CASSYPRGLAGGPRETQYF
d_gene: TRBD1; j_gene: TRBJ2-1; len: 13; abundance: NA; v_gene: TRBV28; CDR3nt: TGTGCCAGCACCTCTGACAGGGTCCATGAGCAGTTCTTC; CDR3aa: CASTSDRVHEQFF
d_gene: NA; j_gene: TRBJ2-7; len: 11; abundance: few; v_gene: TRBV27; CDR3nt: TGTGCCAGCAGTTTCGGTGGCGAGCAGTACTTC; CDR3aa: CASSFGGEQYF
d_gene: NA; j_gene: TRBJ1-4; len: 16; abundance: NA; v_gene: TRBV18; CDR3nt: TGTGCCAGCTCACCCCGGGACGGGGGCGATTTTGGAAAACTGTTTTTT; CDR3aa: CASSPRDGGDFGKLFF
d_gene: TRBD2; j_gene: TRBJ2-1; len: 12; abundance: NA; v_gene: TRBV29-1; CDR3nt: TGCAGCGTCTACGCGGGGGTCGATGAGCAGTTCTTC; CDR3aa: CSVYAGVDEQFF
d_gene: TRBD1; j_gene: TRBJ2-7; len: 15; abundance: NA; v_gene: TRBV7-6; CDR3nt: TGTGCCAGCAGCTTAGGTGGGACAGGGGGCTACGAGCAGTACTTC; CDR3aa: CASSLGGTGGYEQYF
d_gene: TRBD1; j_gene: TRBJ2-7; len: 14; abundance: NA; v_gene: TRBV19; CDR3nt: TGTGCCAGTACTTCACGGGACAGACCCTACGAGCAGTACTTC; CDR3aa: CASTSRDRPYEQYF
d_gene: NA; j_gene: TRBJ2-6; len: 18; abundance: NA; v_gene: TRBV7-6; CDR3nt: TGTGCCAGCAGCTCTTATCCTACCGGCGTCTCTGGGGCCAACGTCCTGACTTTC; CDR3aa: CASSSYPTGVSGANVLTF
d_gene: NA; j_gene: TRBJ2-1; len: 13; abundance: NA; v_gene: TRBV30; CDR3nt: TGTGCCTGGAGTCCTGGGCGGGACAATGAGCAGTTCTTC; CDR3aa: CAWSPGRDNEQFF
d_gene: NA; j_gene: TRBJ2-7; len: 12; abundance: NA; v_gene: TRBV7-9; CDR3nt: TGTGCCAGCAGCTTTTTTAACAACGAGCAGTACTTC; CDR3aa: CASSFFNNEQYF
d_gene: NA; j_gene: TRBJ2-1; len: 17; abundance: NA; v_gene: TRBV4-3; CDR3nt: TGCGCCAGCAGCCAAGAAATTTATCGGAAGTGGGACAATGAGCAGTTCTTC; CDR3aa: CASSQEIYRKWDNEQFF
d_gene: NA; j_gene: TRBJ2-5; len: 16; abundance: NA; v_gene: TRBV2; CDR3nt: TGTGCCAGCAGTGAAGCCGGAACAGGGCGCTATGAGACCCAGTACTTC; CDR3aa: CASSEAGTGRYETQYF
d_gene: NA; j_gene: TRBJ2-7; len: 14; abundance: NA; v_gene: TRBV5-6; CDR3nt: TGTGCCAGCAGCCCGTCGCGGCTCTCCTACGAGCAGTACTTC; CDR3aa: CASSPSRLSYEQYF
d_gene: TRBD2; j_gene: TRBJ2-1; len: 15; abundance: NA; v_gene: TRBV4-1; CDR3nt: TGCGCCAGCAGCCCAACTGGTGAGGCGGGGGGTGAGCAGTTCTTC; CDR3aa: CASSPTGEAGGEQFF
d_gene: NA; j_gene: TRBJ1-4; len: 16; abundance: NA; v_gene: TRBV7-6; CDR3nt: TGTGCCAGCAGCTTAGCAGGCCGGAGGGGCGGGGAAAAACTGTTTTTT; CDR3aa: CASSLAGRRGGEKLFF
d_gene: NA; j_gene: TRBJ1-2; len: 11; abundance: NA; v_gene: TRBV25-1; CDR3nt: TGTGCCAGCAGTGCGGGGGTTGGCTACACCTTC; CDR3aa: CASSAGVGYTF
d_gene: NA; j_gene: TRBJ1-5; len: 19; abundance: NA; v_gene: TRBV19; CDR3nt: TGTGCCAGTAGTATAGGGCCCCTAGGCGGAGGTTCTGGCAATCAGCCCCAGCATTTT; CDR3aa: CASSIGPLGGGSGNQPQHF
d_gene: TRBD1; j_gene: TRBJ1-1; len: 12; abundance: NA; v_gene: TRBV28; CDR3nt: TGTGCCAGCAGGGACAGGGGCACTGAAGCTTTCTTT; CDR3aa: CASRDRGTEAFF
d_gene: NA; j_gene: TRBJ1-3; len: 13; abundance: NA; v_gene: TRBV4-1; CDR3nt: TGCGCCAGCAGCCAAGGAGGAGTGAACACCATATATTTT; CDR3aa: CASSQGGVNTIYF
d_gene: NA; j_gene: TRBJ2-1; len: 14; abundance: NA; v_gene: TRBV29-1; CDR3nt: TGCAGCGCTCGAGGGGGTTCCTCCTACAATGAGCAGTTCTTC; CDR3aa: CSARGGSSYNEQFF
d_gene: NA; j_gene: TRBJ1-1; len: 14; abundance: NA; v_gene: TRBV14; CDR3nt: TGTGCCAGCAGCCAGACAGTTATGAACACTGAAGCTTTCTTT; CDR3aa: CASSQTVMNTEAFF
d_gene: NA; j_gene: TRBJ1-2; len: 13; abundance: NA; v_gene: TRBV6-5; CDR3nt: TGTGCCAGCAGCAACCCCCCATTCTATGGCTACACCTTC; CDR3aa: CASSNPPFYGYTF
d_gene: TRBD1; j_gene: TRBJ1-4; len: 15; abundance: NA; v_gene: TRBV2; CDR3nt: TGTGCCAGCAGTGAGCCCCAGGGGGTCGGAGAAAAACTGTTTTTT; CDR3aa: CASSEPQGVGEKLFF
d_gene: TRBD2; j_gene: TRBJ2-6; len: 19; abundance: NA; v_gene: TRBV10-2; CDR3nt: TGCGCCAGCAGTGAGTCGCGGACTAGCGGGAGATCTGGGGCCAACGTCCTGACTTTC; CDR3aa: CASSESRTSGRSGANVLTF
d_gene: TRBD1; j_gene: TRBJ1-1; len: 14; abundance: few; v_gene: TRBV30; CDR3nt: TGTGCCTGGAGCCCACAGGGGGGAGGCACTGAAGCTTTCTTT; CDR3aa: CAWSPQGGGTEAFF
d_gene: NA; j_gene: TRBJ2-7; len: 11; abundance: few; v_gene: TRBV10-1; CDR3nt: TGCGCCAGCAGTGATTCCTACGAGCAGTACTTC; CDR3aa: CASSDSYEQYF
d_gene: TRBD2; j_gene: TRBJ2-1; len: 18; abundance: NA; v_gene: TRBV27; CDR3nt: TGTGCCAGCAGTGTGGCGACTAGCGGGAGGACTCCTTACAATGAGCAGTTCTTC; CDR3aa: CASSVATSGRTPYNEQFF
d_gene: TRBD1; j_gene: TRBJ1-3; len: 16; abundance: NA; v_gene: TRBV11-2; CDR3nt: TGTGCCAGCAGCCGTAGGGACAGGAACTCTGGAAACACCATATATTTT; CDR3aa: CASSRRDRNSGNTIYF
d_gene: TRBD1; j_gene: TRBJ1-3; len: 15; abundance: NA; v_gene: TRBV28; CDR3nt: TGTGCCAGCAGTTTTCAGGGGGAAGGATGGCAGCCCATATATTTT; CDR3aa: CASSFQGEGWQPIYF
d_gene: NA; j_gene: TRBJ2-6; len: 14; abundance: NA; v_gene: TRBV28; CDR3nt: TGTGCCATCCGCCCTACCTCTGGGGCCAACGTCCTGACTTTC; CDR3aa: CAIRPTSGANVLTF
d_gene: NA; j_gene: TRBJ2-7; len: 15; abundance: NA; v_gene: TRBV5-4; CDR3nt: TGTGCCAGCAGCTTTAAGAGGGGATCTACCTACGAGCAGTACTTC; CDR3aa: CASSFKRGSTYEQYF